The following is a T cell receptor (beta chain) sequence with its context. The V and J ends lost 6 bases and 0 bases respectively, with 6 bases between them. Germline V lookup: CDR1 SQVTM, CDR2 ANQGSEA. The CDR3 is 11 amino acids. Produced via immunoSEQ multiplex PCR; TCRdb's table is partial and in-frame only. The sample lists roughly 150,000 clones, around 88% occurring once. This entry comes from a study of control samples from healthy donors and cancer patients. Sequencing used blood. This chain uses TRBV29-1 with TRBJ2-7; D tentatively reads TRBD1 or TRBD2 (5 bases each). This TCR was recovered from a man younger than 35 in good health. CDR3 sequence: CSVGTSYEQYF. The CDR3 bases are TGCAGCGTGGGGACCTCCTACGAGCAGTACTTC.